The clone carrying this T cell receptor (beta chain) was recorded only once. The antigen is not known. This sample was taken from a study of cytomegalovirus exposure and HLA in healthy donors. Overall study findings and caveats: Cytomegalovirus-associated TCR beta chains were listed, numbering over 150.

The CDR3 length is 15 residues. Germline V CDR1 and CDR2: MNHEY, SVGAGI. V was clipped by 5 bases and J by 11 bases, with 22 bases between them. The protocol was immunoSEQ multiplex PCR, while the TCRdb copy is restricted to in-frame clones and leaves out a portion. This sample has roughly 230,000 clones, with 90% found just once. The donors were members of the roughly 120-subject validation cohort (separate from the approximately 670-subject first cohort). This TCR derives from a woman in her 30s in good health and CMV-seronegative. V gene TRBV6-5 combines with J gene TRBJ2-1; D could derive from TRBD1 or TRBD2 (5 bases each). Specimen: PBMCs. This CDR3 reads CASSGSFTSGTKQFF. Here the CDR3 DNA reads TGTGCCAGCAGTGGCTCCTTCACTTCCGGGACCAAGCAGTTCTTC.